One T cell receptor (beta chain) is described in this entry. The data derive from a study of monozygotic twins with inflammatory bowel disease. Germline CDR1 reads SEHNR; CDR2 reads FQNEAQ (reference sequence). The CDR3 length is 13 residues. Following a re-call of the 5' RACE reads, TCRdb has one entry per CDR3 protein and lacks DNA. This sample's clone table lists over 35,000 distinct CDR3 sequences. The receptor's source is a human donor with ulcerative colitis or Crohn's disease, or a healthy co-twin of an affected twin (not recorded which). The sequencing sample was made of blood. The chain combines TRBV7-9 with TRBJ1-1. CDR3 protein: CASSLGGEGEAFF.